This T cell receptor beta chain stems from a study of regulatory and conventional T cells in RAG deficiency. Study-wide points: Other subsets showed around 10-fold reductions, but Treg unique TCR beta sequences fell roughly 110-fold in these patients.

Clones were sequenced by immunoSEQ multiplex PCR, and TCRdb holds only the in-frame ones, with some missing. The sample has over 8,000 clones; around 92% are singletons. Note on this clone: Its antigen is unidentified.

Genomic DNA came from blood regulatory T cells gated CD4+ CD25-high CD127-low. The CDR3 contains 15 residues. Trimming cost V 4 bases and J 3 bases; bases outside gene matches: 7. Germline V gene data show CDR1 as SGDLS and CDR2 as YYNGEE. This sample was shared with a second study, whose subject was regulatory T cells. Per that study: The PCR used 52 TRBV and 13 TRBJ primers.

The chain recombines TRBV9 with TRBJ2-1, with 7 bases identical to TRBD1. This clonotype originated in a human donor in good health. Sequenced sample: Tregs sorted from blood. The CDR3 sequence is CASSPRGQNYNEQFF. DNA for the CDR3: TGTGCCAGCAGCCCAAGGGGACAGAACTACAATGAGCAGTTCTTC.